The entry that follows covers one TCR beta chain sequence. Time point meaning: peripheral blood 6 weeks after treatment start. Patients' urothelial carcinoma was locally advanced or metastatic. This entry is derived from a study of PD-L1 blockade in urothelial cancer. Looking at the study overall: Twenty-five of 29 patients were men who had bladder-origin urothelial cancer. Investigators checked blood 3 weeks (second dose) and 6 weeks after treatment start. Blood gave a median roughly 150,000 T cells.

From germline, CDR1 is LNHDA and CDR2 SQIVND (reference sequence). The CDR3 runs 13 residues. The junction had 6 bases not matched to a gene; V was cut back by 6 bases and J by 5 bases. Profiling relied on immunoSEQ multiplex PCR, and the TCRdb table lists in-frame clones only, not all of them. The table lists about 91,000 clones, approximately 87% of them singletons. This sequence joins TRBV19 and TRBJ2-5; 7 nucleotides align to TRBD1. The TCR was taken from a man aged 65-85 years with urothelial cancer. Sequenced here: PBMCs, sampled around atezolizumab (anti-PD-L1) treatment. The CDR3 bases are TGTGCCAGTAGCGATACAGGGGCCGAGACCCAGTACTTC. Its protein product is CASSDTGAETQYF.